The rows below give T cell receptor beta chains drawn from one sample of a study of human T cells and chemical hapten exposure. TCRdb reprocessed the 5' RACE reads via MiXCR and lists one record per CDR3 protein. Of tens of thousands of distinct CDR3 sequences listed, approximately 15% were seen once; the top ten hold nearly 7%. These receptors were obtained from a female donor in good health. Both conserved end residues are part of each CDR3. A D gene is named only where the DNA matches it firmly. The listing skips clone size in some rows; elsewhere it reads once, few, many or a size class.

>TRBJ1-1|TRBV27|-|-
TGTGCCAGCAGTCGCGCCGGAGGGGGTGCTGAAGCTTTCTTT
CASSRAGGGAEAFF
>TRBJ1-1|TRBV29-1|-|-
TGCAGCGTTAAAATGTCAGAGCACCCCACTGAAGCTTTCTTT
CSVKMSEHPTEAFF
>TRBJ2-7|TRBV20-1|-|many
TGCAGTGCTAGATCCCAGGGTTCTTGGGAGCAGTACTTC
CSARSQGSWEQYF
>TRBJ1-1|TRBV5-4|-|-
TGTGCCAGCAGCTTGGCCGAGGGGAACCGATTGGCTTTCTTT
CASSLAEGNRLAFF
>TRBJ1-1|TRBV7-2|TRBD1|-
TGTGCCAGCAGCTCACGAAGGGACAGGGGGCTGGTCACTGAAGCTTTCTTT
CASSSRRDRGLVTEAFF
>TRBJ2-7|TRBV20-1|-|-
TGCAGTGCTAGAGAACTCGCAGCCTACGAGCAGTACTTC
CSARELAAYEQYF
>TRBJ1-1|TRBV7-9|-|few
TGTGCCAGCAGGATAGGGACCACGAACACTGAAGCTTTCTTT
CASRIGTTNTEAFF
>TRBJ2-1|TRBV28|-|-
TGTGCCAGCAGTTTAGGATATTTCGTCCCCTCGGAGCAGTTCTTC
CASSLGYFVPSEQFF
>TRBJ2-1|TRBV13|-|few
TGTGCCAGCAGCCTGCCCCGACAGGAGCAGTTCTTC
CASSLPRQEQFF
>TRBJ2-1|TRBV28|-|-
TGTGCCAGCAGTTTGCGGGACACTACCTACAATGAGCAGTTCTTC
CASSLRDTTYNEQFF
>TRBJ1-1|TRBV3-1|-|-
TGTGCCAGCAGCCTCCAGGCAGGGAACACTGAAGCTTTCTTT
CASSLQAGNTEAFF
>TRBJ2-7|TRBV10-3|-|few
TGTGCCATCAGTGGGCCTGAAATGGGCGGCTCCTACGAGCAGTACTTC
CAISGPEMGGSYEQYF
>TRBJ2-3|TRBV25-1|TRBD2|many
TGTGCCAGCAGTTCCCCCTCTAGCGGGAGGTCAGATACGCAGTATTTT
CASSSPSSGRSDTQYF
>TRBJ1-5|TRBV4-1|-|few
TGCGCCAGCAGCCAAGATATGGCGTACCAGCCCCAGCATTTT
CASSQDMAYQPQHF
>TRBJ2-7|TRBV5-1|-|-
TGCGCCAGCAGCTTGTACACCAGAACCTACGAGCAGTACTTC
CASSLYTRTYEQYF
>TRBJ1-4|TRBV12-3/TRBV12-4|-|few
TGTGCCAGCAGTTTCTTAGGGGCAACTAATGAAAAACTGTTTTTT
CASSFLGATNEKLFF
>TRBJ1-2|TRBV3-1|TRBD1|few
TGTGCCAGCTACTCCGGGACAGGGGACTATGGCTACACCTTC
CASYSGTGDYGYTF
>TRBJ1-2|TRBV6-2/TRBV6-3|-|few
TGTGCCAGCAGTTTCGACACCTATGGCTACACCTTC
CASSFDTYGYTF
>TRBJ2-3|TRBV9|-|once
TGTGCCAGCAGCGTAGGAGGCACAGATACGCAGTATTTT
CASSVGGTDTQYF
>TRBJ2-2|TRBV5-1|TRBD1|-
TGCGCCAGCAGCCCGGGACAGCCGAACACCGGGGAGCTGTTTTTT
CASSPGQPNTGELFF
>TRBJ1-4|TRBV10-3|-|few
TGTTCCTATCAACCCGGGTATCATGAAAAACTGTTTTTT
CSYQPGYHEKLFF
>TRBJ1-5|TRBV6-1|TRBD1|-
TGTGCCAGCAGTGGAGTTAGACAGGGAGCCTTTTCTACGGGGCAGCCCCAGCATTTT
CASSGVRQGAFSTGQPQHF
>TRBJ1-2|TRBV5-4|TRBD1|-
TGTGCCAGCAGGTGGACAGGGGACTATGGCTACACCTTC
CASRWTGDYGYTF
>TRBJ1-5|TRBV9|-|few
TGTGCCAGCAGCTCCCCGGTGGGGAGTAGCAATCAGCCCCAGCATTTT
CASSSPVGSSNQPQHF
>TRBJ1-2|TRBV6-2/TRBV6-3|-|few
TGTGCCAGCAGTGACAGTTCGGCCTATGGCTACACCTTC
CASSDSSAYGYTF
>TRBJ1-1|TRBV28|TRBD1|-
TGTGCCAGCAGTTTACGGGGGGCCAGGGGGACTGAAGCTTTCTTT
CASSLRGARGTEAFF